This T cell receptor (beta chain) was documented in a study of Ad26.COV2.S vaccination and SARS-CoV-2 variants (dated by TCRdb to the early 2020s). Concerning the study at large: Donors in the vaccine arm were drawn from COV1001, a phase I-IIa trial of Ad26.COV2.S in healthy adults that was multicentre, randomized, double-blind and placebo-controlled. Ad26.COV2.S was administered intramuscularly at 5 x 10^10 or 1 x 10^11 viral particles, either as a single shot or as two shots given 56 days apart. The specificity and breadth of SARS-CoV-2-reactive T cell receptors after Ad26.COV2.S vaccination were assessed by TCRbeta repertoire sequencing. The TCR-sequenced set comprised about 32 samples: some 19 Ad26.COV2.S vaccine recipients, 5 placebo recipients and 8 SARS-CoV-2 convalescent individuals. Participants in the trial were split at random into five groups of five each, receiving low-dose or high-dose Ad26.COV2.S once or twice, or else placebo on both occasions. Blinding of investigators to trial group allocation was maintained during experiments and outcome assessment. Results and caveats for the whole study, not just this receptor: Vaccine and placebo recipients had similar non-spike TCR breadth, a finding consistent with the vaccine containing only spike. The study lacked the statistical power to compare responses across vaccine doses or regimens. The authors noted that total T cell responses may have been underestimated by the TCR breadth and depth analyses. After vaccination, substantial breadth of spike-specific CD8+ and CD4+ T cell responses was reported. Spike-specific TCR breadth was higher in Ad26.COV2.S recipients than in placebo recipients (P = 0.0014).

The CDR3, cysteine through phenylalanine, is 15 amino acids long. The read is trimmed to its CDR3 DNA, 45 bases read in frame from base 1. V and J are truncated by 3 bases and 7 bases respectively, leaving an intervening sequence of 15 bases. CDR1 SGHAT and CDR2 FQNNGV are derived from the germline V gene. Concerning this clone itself: Its antigen specificity is not known. No per-base quality is available; no much larger clone lies one base away.

What this sample's treatment or condition label stands for: some 20 received Ad26.COV2.S at low or high dose, single or two shots; several received placebo; per-sample allocation not given. For vaccine and placebo recipients, repertoires were sequenced using samples collected on day 63 after the first injection. Cohort 1b enrolled fewer than 30 adults aged 18-55 years at a single site in Boston, USA, between 29 July and 7 August 2020. Ad26.COV2.S consisted of a replication-incompetent adenovirus type 26 vector by which a prefusion-stabilized SARS-CoV-2 spike protein from the original Wuhan strain was expressed. TCRbeta CDR3 regions were sequenced with the immunoSEQ Assay. After extraction, genomic DNA underwent amplification by bias-controlled multiplex PCR, followed by high-throughput sequencing. The published analysis was carried out like this. To quantify the absolute abundance of every unique TCRbeta CDR3 region, sequences were collapsed and filtered. Usable DNA was measured by amplifying reference genes present in all nucleated cells, and TCRbeta template counts were normalized to that usable DNA to estimate T cell fraction. Repertoire TCRs were annotated as SARS-CoV-2-specific when V gene, CDR3 amino acid sequence and J gene were exactly matched to a known reactive TCR set. The reference SARS-CoV-2 TCR set was derived from MIRA and filtered for enrichment in COVID-19-positive ImmuneCODE repertoires, a step that removed public or cross-reactive TCRs. Based on the MIRA antigens, annotated TCRs were further analysed at the level of specific ORF or position within ORF. Depth was the summed frequency of annotated unique rearrangements, while breadth was defined as annotated unique rearrangements over total unique productive rearrangements. Group comparisons of TCR breadth used two-sided Wilcoxon rank-sum tests. As stored in TCRdb, this immuneACCESS dataset retains in-frame rearrangements with V and J assigned. A fraction of the clones does not appear; measured against another copy, unresolved V genes explain less than half of the discrepancy, and the remainder lacks a known reason. D and trimming come from the DNA, and the V and J calls and clone size come from that table. In all, the sample holds fewer than 500,000 clones, and 90% of those were seen once. The ten largest clonotypes hold less than 4.5% of the sample.

This clonotype was obtained from a person aged 18-65 years who received the Ad26.COV2.S COVID-19 vaccine or a placebo. The chain is encoded by TRBV11-2 joined to TRBJ1-4, with a tentative D gene TRBD1 over 5 matching bases. Sample: peripheral blood, taken in a trial of Ad26.COV2.S vaccine versus placebo. The DNA sequence follows: TGTGCCAGCAGCTTCGGACTTCATGGGGGTGAAAAACTGTTTTTT. Protein translation: CASSFGLHGGEKLFF.